This T cell receptor (beta chain) was identified in a study of T cells in Graves' hyperthyroidism and ophthalmopathy. Researchers defined stable Graves' hyperthyroidism as no ophthalmopathy progression within 18 months. With a duration under 2 months, the hyperthyroidism was newly diagnosed in patients aged 18 to 65. RNA transcripts gave rise to amplified TCR beta CDR3 regions. HTBI primers were employed in a first-round RT-PCR of the TCR CDR3. TCRdb re-derived calls from the multiplex PCR reads in MiXCR, one entry per CDR3 protein. The sample contains roughly 580,000 distinct CDR3 sequences, 46% of which appear only once. CDR3 size: 14 residues. Trimming left V 3 bases short and J 7 bases short, with 15 bases between. This clonotype has a handful of counts.

The rearrangement uses TRBV12-3 or TRBV12-4 and TRBJ1-1; D may be TRBD1 (6 bases). The material sequenced was peripheral blood or thyroid tissue (not recorded which). This clonotype originated in a young woman with Graves' hyperthyroidism. CDR3 DNA sequence: TGTGCCAGCAGTTTGGGCAGGATGACAGGTGAAGCTTTCTTT. Its translation: CASSLGRMTGEAFF.